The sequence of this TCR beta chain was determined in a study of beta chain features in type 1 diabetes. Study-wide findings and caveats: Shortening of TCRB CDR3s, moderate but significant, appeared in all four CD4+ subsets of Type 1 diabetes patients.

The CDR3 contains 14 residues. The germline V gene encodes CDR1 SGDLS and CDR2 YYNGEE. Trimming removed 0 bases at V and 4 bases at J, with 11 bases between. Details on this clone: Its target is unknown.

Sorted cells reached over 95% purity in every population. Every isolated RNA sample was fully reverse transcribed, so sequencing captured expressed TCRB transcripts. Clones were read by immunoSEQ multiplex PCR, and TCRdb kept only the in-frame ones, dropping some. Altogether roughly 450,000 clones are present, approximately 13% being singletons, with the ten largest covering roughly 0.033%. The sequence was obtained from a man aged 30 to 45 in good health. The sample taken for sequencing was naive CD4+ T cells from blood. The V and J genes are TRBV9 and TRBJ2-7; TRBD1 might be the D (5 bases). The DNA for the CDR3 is TGTGCCAGCAGCGTAGGGCCGACAGTTTACGAGCAGTACTTC. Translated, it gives CASSVGPTVYEQYF.